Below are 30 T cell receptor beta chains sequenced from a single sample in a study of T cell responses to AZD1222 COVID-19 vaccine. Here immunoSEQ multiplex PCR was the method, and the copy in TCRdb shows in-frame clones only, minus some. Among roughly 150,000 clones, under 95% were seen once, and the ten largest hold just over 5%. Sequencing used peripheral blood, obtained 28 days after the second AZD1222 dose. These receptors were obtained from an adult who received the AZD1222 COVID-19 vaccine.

CDR3 DNA sequence: TGTGCCAGCAGCACCGGGATTTCGGGACTATTCAGGACCCAGTACTTC. Its protein product is CASSTGISGLFRTQYF. The chain uses TRBV4-2 and TRBJ2-5; 7 bases align to TRBD2. Germline CDR1 is LGHNA and CDR2 is YNFKEQ. The CDR3 runs 16 residues. With V trimmed by 5 bases and J by 7 bases, 16 bases remained unmatched.

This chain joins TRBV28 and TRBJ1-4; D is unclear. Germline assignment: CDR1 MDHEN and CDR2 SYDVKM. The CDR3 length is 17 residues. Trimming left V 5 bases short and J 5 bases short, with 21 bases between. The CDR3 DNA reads TGTGCCAGCAGTCCGAGCTTCGGGGTCCCAGGAAATGAAAAACTGTTTTTT. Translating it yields CASSPSFGVPGNEKLFF.

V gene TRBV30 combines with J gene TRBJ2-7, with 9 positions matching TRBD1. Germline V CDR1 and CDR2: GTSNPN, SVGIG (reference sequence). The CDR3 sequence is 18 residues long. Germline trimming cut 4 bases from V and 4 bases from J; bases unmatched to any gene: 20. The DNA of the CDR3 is TGTGCCTGGACAGACGAGGGACAGGGTGTTGGTCGGTGGTACGAGCAGTACTTC. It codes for CAWTDEGQGVGRWYEQYF.

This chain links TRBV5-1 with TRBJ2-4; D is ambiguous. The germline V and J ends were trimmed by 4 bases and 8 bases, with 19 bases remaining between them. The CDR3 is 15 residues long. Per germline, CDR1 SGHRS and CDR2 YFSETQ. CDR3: CASSDGAYPQDIQYF. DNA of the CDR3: TGCGCCAGCAGCGATGGTGCTTATCCTCAGGACATTCAGTACTTC.

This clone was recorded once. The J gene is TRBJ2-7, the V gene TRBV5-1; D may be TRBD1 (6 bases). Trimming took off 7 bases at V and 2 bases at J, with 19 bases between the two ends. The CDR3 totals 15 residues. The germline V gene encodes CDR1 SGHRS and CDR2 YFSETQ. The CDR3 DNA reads TGCGCCAGCCCAAATTGGGGGCTCGGGACCTACGAGCAGTACTTC. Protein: CASPNWGLGTYEQYF.

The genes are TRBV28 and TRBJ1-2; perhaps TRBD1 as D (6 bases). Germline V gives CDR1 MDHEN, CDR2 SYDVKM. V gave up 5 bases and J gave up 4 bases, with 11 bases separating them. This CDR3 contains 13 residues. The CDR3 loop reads CASSQDRSYGYTF. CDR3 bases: TGTGCCAGCAGTCAAGACAGGTCCTATGGCTACACCTTC.

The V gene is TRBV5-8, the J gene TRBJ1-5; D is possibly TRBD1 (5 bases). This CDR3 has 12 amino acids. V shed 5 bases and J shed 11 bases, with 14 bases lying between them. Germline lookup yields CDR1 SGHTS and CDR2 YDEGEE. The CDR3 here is CASRYGAAAQHF. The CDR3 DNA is TGTGCCAGCAGGTACGGGGCCGCCGCCCAGCATTTT.

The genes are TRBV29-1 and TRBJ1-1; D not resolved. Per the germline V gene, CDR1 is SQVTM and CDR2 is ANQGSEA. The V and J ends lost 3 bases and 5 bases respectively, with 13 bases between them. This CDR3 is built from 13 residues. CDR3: CSVEVFRQTEAFF. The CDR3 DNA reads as TGCAGCGTTGAGGTGTTTAGGCAAACTGAAGCTTTCTTT.

The DNA for the CDR3 is TGTGCCAGCAGCTTAGGGGGGTTTAACACTGAAGCTTTCTTT. It is translated as CASSLGGFNTEAFF. The chain has TRBV7-2 and TRBJ1-1; D perhaps matches TRBD1 (5 bases). Deletions cut 1 base from V and 2 bases from J, with 8 bases between. Germline V gene data show CDR1 as SGHTA and CDR2 as FQGNSA. The CDR3 is 14 amino acids.

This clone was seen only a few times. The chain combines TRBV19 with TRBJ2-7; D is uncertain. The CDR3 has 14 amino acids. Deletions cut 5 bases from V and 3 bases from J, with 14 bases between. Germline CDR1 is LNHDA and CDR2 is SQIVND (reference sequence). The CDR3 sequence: CASSPIGILYEQYF. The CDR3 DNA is TGTGCCAGTAGTCCCATTGGGATTCTCTACGAGCAGTACTTC.

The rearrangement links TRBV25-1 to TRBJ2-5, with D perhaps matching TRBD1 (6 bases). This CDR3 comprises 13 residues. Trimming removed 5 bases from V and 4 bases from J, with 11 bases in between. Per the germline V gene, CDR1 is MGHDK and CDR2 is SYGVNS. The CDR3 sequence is CASSPDSGETQYF. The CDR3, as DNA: TGTGCCAGCAGTCCGGACAGCGGAGAGACCCAGTACTTC.

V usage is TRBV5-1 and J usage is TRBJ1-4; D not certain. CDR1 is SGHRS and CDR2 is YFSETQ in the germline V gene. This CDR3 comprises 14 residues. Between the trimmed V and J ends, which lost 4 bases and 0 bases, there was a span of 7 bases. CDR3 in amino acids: CASSPLATNEKLFF. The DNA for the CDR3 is TGCGCCAGCAGCCCCCTCGCAACTAATGAAAAACTGTTTTTT.

CDR3 sequence reads: CASSLGGPGETQYF. CDR3 bases: TGTGCCAGCTCACTAGGAGGCCCTGGGGAGACCCAGTACTTC. J is TRBJ2-5 and V is TRBV18; D is perhaps TRBD2 (5 bases). With 4 bases removed from V and 5 bases from J, the gap between germline ends came to 14 bases. CDR3 length: 14 residues. The germline CDR1 and CDR2 sequences are KGHSH and LQKENI.

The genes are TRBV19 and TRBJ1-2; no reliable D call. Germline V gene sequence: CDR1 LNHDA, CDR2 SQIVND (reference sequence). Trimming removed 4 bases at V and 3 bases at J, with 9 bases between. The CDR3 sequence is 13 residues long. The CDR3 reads CASSRVGYYGYTF. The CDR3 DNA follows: TGTGCCAGTAGTAGGGTGGGGTACTATGGCTACACCTTC.

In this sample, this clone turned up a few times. CDR3 sequence: CASTLAETSYNEQFF. The CDR3 DNA reads TGTGCCAGCACCTTAGCTGAGACCTCCTACAATGAGCAGTTCTTC. This chain uses TRBV6-5 with TRBJ2-1, with D hard to call. Trimming cost V 7 bases and J 0 bases, with 13 bases left between them. Germline V gene lookup returns CDR1 MNHEY and CDR2 SVGAGI. The CDR3 totals 15 residues.

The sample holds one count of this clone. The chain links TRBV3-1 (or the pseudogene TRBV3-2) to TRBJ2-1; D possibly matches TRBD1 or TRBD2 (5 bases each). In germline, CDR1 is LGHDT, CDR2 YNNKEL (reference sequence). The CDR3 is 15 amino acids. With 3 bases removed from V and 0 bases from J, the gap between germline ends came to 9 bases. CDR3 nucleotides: TGTGCCAGCAGCCAGGGGACGTACTCCTACAATGAGCAGTTCTTC. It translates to CASSQGTYSYNEQFF.

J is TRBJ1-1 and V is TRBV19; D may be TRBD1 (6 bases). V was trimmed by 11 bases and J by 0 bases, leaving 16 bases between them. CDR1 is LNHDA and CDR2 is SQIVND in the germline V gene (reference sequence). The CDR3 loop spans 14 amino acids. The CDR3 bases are TGTGCCGCCCCACCGGACAGTCTGAACACTGAAGCTTTCTTT. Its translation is CAAPPDSLNTEAFF.

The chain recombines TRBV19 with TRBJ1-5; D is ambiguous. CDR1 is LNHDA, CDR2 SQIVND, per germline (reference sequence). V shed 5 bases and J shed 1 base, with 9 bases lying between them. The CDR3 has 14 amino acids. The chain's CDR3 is CASSLGWSNQPQHF. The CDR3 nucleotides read TGTGCCAGTAGTCTGGGCTGGAGCAATCAGCCCCAGCATTTT.

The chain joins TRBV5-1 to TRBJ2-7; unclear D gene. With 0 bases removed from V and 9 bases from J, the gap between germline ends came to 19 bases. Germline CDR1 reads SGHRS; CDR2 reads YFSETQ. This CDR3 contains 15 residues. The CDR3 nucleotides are TGCGCCAGCAGCTTGGCCCCTTCCTCATACGTTCGGCAGTACTTC. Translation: CASSLAPSSYVRQYF. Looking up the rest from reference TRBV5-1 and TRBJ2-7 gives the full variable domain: KAGVTQTPRYLIKTRGQQVTLSCSPISGHRSVSWYQQTPGQGLQFLFEYFSETQRNKGNFPGRFSGRQFSNSRSEMNVSTLELGDSALYLCASSLAPSSYVRQYFGPGTRLTVT.

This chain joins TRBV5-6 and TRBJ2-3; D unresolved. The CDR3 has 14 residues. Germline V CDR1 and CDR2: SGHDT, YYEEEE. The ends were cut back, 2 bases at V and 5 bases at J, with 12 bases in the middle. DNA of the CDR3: TGTGCCAGCAGCTTTCTCAGCGTCCAAGATACGCAGTATTTT. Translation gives CASSFLSVQDTQYF. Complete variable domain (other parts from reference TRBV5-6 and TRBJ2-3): DAGVTQSPTHLIKTRGQQVTLRCSPKSGHDTVSWYQQALGQGPQFIFQYYEEEERQRGNFPDRFSGHQFPNYSSELNVNALLLGDSALYLCASSFLSVQDTQYFGPGTRLTVL.

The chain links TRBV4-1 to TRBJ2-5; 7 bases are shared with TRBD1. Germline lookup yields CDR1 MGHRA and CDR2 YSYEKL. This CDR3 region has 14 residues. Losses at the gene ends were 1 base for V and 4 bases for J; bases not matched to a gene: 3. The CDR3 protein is CASSQASGGETQYF. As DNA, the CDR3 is TGCGCCAGCAGCCAAGCTTCAGGGGGAGAGACCCAGTACTTC.

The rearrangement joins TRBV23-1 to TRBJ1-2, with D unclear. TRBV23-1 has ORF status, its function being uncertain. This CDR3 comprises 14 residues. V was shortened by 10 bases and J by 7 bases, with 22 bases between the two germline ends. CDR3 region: CAIVRPIGISGYTF. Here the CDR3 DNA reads TGCGCCATCGTTCGTCCGATCGGGATAAGTGGCTACACCTTC.

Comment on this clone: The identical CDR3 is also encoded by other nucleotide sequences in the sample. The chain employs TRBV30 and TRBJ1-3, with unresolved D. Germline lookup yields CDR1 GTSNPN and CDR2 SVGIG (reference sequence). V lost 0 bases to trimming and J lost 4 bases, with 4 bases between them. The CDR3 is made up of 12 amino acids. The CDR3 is CAWSVLGNTIYF. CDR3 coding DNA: TGTGCCTGGAGTGTATTGGGAAACACCATATATTTT.

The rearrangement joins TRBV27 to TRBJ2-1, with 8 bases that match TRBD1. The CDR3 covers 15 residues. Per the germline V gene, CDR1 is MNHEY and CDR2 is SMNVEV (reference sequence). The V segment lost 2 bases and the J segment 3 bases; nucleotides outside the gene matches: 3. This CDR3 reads CASSLQGAVYNEQFF. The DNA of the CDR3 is TGTGCCAGCAGTTTACAGGGGGCTGTCTACAATGAGCAGTTCTTC.

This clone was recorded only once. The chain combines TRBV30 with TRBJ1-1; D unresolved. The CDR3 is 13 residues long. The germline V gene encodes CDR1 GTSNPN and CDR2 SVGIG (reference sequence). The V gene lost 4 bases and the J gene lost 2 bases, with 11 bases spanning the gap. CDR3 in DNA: TGTGCCTGGACTGAGTACAGTAACACTGAAGCTTTCTTT. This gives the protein CAWTEYSNTEAFF.

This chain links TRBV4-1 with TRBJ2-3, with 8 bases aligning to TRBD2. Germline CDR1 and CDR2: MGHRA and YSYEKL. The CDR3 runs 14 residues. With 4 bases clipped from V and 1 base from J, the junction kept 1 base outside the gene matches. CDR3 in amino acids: CASSRAGGTDTQYF. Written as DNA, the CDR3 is TGCGCCAGCAGCCGAGCGGGAGGCACAGATACGCAGTATTTT.

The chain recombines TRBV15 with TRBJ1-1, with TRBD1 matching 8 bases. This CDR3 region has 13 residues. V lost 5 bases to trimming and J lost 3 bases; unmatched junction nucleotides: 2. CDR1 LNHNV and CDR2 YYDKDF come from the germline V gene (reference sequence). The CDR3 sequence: CATSSQGDTEAFF. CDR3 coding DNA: TGTGCCACCAGCTCACAGGGGGACACTGAAGCTTTCTTT.

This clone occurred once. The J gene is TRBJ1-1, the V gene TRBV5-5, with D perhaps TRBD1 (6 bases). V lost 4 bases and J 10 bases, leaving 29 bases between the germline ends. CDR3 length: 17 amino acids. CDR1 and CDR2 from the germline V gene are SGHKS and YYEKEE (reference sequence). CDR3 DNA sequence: TGTGCCAGCAGCCGCCTAGGCGGGGGGACATTTTTATGGGGAGCTTTCTTT. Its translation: CASSRLGGGTFLWGAFF.

The CDR3 loop reads CASSPDGRGLYEQYF. Written as DNA, the CDR3 is TGCGCCAGCAGCCCGGACGGGAGGGGACTCTACGAGCAGTACTTC. The rearrangement links TRBV5-1 to TRBJ2-7; 8 bases line up with TRBD2. V gave up 4 bases and J gave up 3 bases; unmatched junction bases: 9. The CDR3 is 15 amino acids. Germline loops: CDR1 SGHRS, CDR2 YFSETQ.

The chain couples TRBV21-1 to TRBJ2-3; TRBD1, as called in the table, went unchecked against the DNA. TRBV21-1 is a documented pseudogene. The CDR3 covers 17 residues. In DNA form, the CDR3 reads TGTGCCAGCAGCGGGCAACAGGGTTCTTTTAGCACAGATACGCAGTATTTT. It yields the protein CASSGQQGSFSTDTQYF.